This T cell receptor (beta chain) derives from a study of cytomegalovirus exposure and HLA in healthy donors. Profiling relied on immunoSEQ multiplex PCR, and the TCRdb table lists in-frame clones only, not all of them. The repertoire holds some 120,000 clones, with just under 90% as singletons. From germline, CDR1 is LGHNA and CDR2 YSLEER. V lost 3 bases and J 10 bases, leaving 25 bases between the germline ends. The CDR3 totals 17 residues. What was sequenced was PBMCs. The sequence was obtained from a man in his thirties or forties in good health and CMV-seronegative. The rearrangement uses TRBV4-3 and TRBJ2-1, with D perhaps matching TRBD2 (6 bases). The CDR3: CASSQATRGIDIGEQFF. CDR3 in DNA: TGCGCCAGCAGCCAGGCGACTAGGGGTATTGACATTGGAGAGCAGTTCTTC.